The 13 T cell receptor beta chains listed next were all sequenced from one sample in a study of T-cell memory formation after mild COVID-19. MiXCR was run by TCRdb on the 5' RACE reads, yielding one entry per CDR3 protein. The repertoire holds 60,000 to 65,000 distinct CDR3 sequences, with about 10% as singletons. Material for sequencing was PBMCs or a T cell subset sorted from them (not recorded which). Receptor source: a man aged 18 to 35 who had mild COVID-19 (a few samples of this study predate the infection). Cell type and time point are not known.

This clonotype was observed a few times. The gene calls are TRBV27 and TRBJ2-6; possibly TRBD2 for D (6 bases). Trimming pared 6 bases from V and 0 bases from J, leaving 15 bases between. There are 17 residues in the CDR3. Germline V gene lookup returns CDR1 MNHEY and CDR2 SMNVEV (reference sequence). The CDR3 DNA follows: TGTGCCAGCAGCTTGATACGCGGGAACTCTGGGGCCAACGTCCTGACTTTC. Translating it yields CASSLIRGNSGANVLTF.

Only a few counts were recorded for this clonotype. The CDR3: CASSLDSSYGYTF. In DNA, the CDR3 is TGCGCCAGCAGCTTGGACAGTTCCTATGGCTACACCTTC. This chain connects TRBV5-1 to TRBJ1-2; no clear D. The CDR3 runs to 13 residues. Germline V gene lookup returns CDR1 SGHRS and CDR2 YFSETQ. The ends were cut back, 0 bases at V and 4 bases at J, with 7 bases in the middle.

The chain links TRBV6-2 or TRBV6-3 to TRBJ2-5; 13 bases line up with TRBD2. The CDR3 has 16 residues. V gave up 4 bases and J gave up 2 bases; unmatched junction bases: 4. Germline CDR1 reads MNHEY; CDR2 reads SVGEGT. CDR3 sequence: CASSSTSGGLQETQYF. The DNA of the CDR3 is TGTGCCAGCAGTTCGACTAGCGGGGGGTTACAAGAGACCCAGTACTTC.

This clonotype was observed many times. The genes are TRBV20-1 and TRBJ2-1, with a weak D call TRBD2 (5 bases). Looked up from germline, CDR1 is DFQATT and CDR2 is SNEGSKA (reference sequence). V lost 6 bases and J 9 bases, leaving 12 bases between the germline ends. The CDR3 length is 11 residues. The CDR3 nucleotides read TGCAGTGCCCCCTGGAGCGGTGAGCAGTTCTTC. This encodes CSAPWSGEQFF.

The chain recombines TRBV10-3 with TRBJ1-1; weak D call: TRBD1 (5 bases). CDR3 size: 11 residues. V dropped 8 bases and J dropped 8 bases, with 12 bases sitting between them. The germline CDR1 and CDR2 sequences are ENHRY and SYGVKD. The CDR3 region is CAIGRGREAFF. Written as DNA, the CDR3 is TGTGCCATCGGTCGGGGCCGAGAAGCTTTCTTT.

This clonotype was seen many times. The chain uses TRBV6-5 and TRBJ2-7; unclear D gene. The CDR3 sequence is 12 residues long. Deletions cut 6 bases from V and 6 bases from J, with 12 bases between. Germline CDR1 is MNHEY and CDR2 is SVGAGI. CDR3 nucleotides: TGTGCCAGCAGATCGAATTTCGGCGAGCAGTACTTC. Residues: CASRSNFGEQYF.

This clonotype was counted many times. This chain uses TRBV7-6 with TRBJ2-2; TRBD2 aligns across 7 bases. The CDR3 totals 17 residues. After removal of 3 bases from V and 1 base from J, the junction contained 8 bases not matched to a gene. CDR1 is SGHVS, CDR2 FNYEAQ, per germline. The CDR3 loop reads CASSFREAGENTGELFF. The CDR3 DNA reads TGTGCCAGCAGCTTTAGAGAGGCGGGGGAGAACACCGGGGAGCTGTTTTTT.

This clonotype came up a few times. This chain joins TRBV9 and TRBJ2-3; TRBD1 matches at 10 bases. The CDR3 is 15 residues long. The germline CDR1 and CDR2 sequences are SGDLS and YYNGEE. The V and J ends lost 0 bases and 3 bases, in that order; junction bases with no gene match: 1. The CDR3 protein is CASSVVGQGTDTQYF. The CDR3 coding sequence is TGTGCCAGCAGCGTAGTGGGACAGGGGACAGATACGCAGTATTTT.

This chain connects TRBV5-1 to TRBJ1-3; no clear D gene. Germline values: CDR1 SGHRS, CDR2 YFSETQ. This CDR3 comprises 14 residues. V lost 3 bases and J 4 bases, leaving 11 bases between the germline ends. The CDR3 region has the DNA TGCGCCAGCAGCTCGCAGACGGCCGGAAACACCATATATTTT. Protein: CASSSQTAGNTIYF. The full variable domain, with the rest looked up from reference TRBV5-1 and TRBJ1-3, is KAGVTQTPRYLIKTRGQQVTLSCSPISGHRSVSWYQQTPGQGLQFLFEYFSETQRNKGNFPGRFSGRQFSNSRSEMNVSTLELGDSALYLCASSSQTAGNTIYFGEGSWLTVV.

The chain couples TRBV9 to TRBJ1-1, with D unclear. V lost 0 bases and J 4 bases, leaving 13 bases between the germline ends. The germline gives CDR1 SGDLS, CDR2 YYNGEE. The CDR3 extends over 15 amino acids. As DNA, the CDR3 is TGTGCCAGCAGCGTAGATGGCCTATCAGGCACTGAAGCTTTCTTT. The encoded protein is CASSVDGLSGTEAFF.

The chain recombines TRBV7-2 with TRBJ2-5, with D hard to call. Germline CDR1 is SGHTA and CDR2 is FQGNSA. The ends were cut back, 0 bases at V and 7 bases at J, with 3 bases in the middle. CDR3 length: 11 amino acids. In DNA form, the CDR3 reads TGTGCCAGCAGCTTAGCTGCGACCCAGTACTTC. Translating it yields CASSLAATQYF.

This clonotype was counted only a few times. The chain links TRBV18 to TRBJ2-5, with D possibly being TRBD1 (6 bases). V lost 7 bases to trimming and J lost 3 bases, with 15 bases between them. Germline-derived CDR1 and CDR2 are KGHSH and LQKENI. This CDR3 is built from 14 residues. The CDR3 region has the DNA TGTGCCAGCTTGCGGTCAGGGGCAGAAGAGACCCAGTACTTC. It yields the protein CASLRSGAEETQYF.

CDR3 in DNA: TGTGCCAGCAGTTTAGCTGCCAGGGATAGTGAAAAACTGTTTTTT. Its protein is CASSLAARDSEKLFF. The chain carries TRBV12-3 or TRBV12-4 and TRBJ1-4; a weak D match, TRBD1 (5 bases). This CDR3 comprises 15 residues. Deletions cut 0 bases from V and 7 bases from J, with 12 bases between.